This TCR beta chain was sequenced for a study of human T cells and chemical hapten exposure. Study-wide context: Small differences in pooled library volume mainly drove the variation in TCR yields per sample.

Individual cDNA molecules each carried unique molecular identifiers attached by the library. Original processing methods: Sample TCR counts, which ranged from about 20,000 to 700,000, had a median of around 93,000. Via MiXCR, TCRdb re-called the 5' RACE reads, giving one row per CDR3 protein. TCRdb's processing, not the study's, gives the V and J calls here. The data contain around 80,000 distinct CDR3 sequences, more than 15% of them singletons. This CDR3 region has 17 residues. The authors' total RNA extraction used unfractionated whole blood. This clonotype occurred a few times. The antigen remains unidentified. Study-wide results and limits: Sensitization with DPC brought no change to TCRs above 1 in 1000 in frequency.

This receptor was taken from a female donor in good health. V usage is TRBV1 and J usage is TRBJ2-5; TRBD1 was called by the table and not checked on the DNA. TRBV1 is termed a pseudogene. This CDR3 reads CTSSQERRGARKETQYF. DNA for the CDR3: TGCACCAGCAGCCAAGAACGGAGGGGGGCCCGTAAGGAGACCCAGTACTTC.